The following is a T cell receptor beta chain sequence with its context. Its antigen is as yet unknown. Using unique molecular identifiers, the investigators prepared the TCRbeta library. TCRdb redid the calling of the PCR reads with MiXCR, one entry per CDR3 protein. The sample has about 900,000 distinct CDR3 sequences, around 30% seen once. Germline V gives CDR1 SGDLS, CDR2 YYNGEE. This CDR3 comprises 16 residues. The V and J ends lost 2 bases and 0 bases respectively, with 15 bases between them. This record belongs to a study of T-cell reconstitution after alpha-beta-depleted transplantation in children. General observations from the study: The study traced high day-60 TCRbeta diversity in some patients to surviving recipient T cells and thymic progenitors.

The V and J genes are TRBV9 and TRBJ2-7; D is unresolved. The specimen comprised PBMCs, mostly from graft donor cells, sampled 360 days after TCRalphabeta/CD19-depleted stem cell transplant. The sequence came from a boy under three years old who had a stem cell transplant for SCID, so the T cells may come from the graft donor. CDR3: CASSVCRPFSSYEQYF. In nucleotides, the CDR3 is TGTGCCAGCAGCGTGTGCAGGCCCTTCTCCTCCTACGAGCAGTACTTC.